The subject of this entry is one T cell receptor (beta chain). It has no known antigen specificity. The input lacks base qualities; no much larger clone sits a single base away. The library relied on the immunoSEQ multiplex PCR assay. Not all clones reach the TCRdb copy of this immuneACCESS table, which keeps in-frame sequences only. Checked studies attribute under half of the gap to unresolved V genes and leave the rest unexplained. This sample is represented by 12,000 or so clones; less than 90% of them were singletons. 2.8% of the sample rests with the top ten. Repertoires were sampled repeatedly over the course of chemoradiotherapy, so clonal expansion could be followed in the tumor microenvironment. This record comes from a study of chemoradiotherapy in HPV16-positive cancers (dated by TCRdb to 2022 to 2024). Notes on the research overall: Candidate HPV-specific T-cell clones and common TCR motifs were defined by functional T-cell assays performed on cells from two HPV16-positive patients. Whether T-cell immunity against the HPV oncoproteins E6 and E7 changes during chemoradiotherapy and whether survival is affected by this immunity were examined in the study. The candidate HPV-specific TCRs and motifs were subsequently tracked in TCR repertoires obtained from 86 patients with HPV-related cancers.

General study outcomes and caveats: Expansion of candidate HPV-specific clones and E7-related TCR motifs was observed in the tumor microenvironment during treatment, whereas no such expansion was observed for non-HPV-specific T cells. Among HPV16-positive patients, expansion of HPV-responsive T cells during chemoradiotherapy was associated with better recurrence-free survival. The functional definition of HPV-specific T cells was derived from only a couple of HPV16-positive patients, and the survival association was reported for HPV16-positive patients.

Including the terminal cysteine and phenylalanine, the CDR3 comprises 16 residues. Only the CDR3 DNA stays, 48 bases, in frame from base 1. Deletion took 4 bases off V and 3 bases off J, with a span of 19 bases between the germline ends. The germline V gene gives CDR1 as SGHDT and CDR2 as YYEEEE. The TCR was taken from a human donor with HPV-associated anogenital cancer. Here the chain combines TRBV5-6 and TRBJ1-1, and possibly TRBD1, on 5 matching bases. Sequencing used blood, obtained from a patient who underwent chemoradiotherapy. The DNA reads as follows: TGTGCCAGCAGCCCTCCTACAGGATTCAGGGACACTGAAGCTTTCTTT. This translates into CASSPPTGFRDTEAFF. When the CDR3 is completed using the reference TRBV5-6 and TRBJ1-1 genes on either side, the full variable domain is DAGVTQSPTHLIKTRGQQVTLRCSPKSGHDTVSWYQQALGQGPQFIFQYYEEEERQRGNFPDRFSGHQFPNYSSELNVNALLLGDSALYLCASSPPTGFRDTEAFFGQGTRLTVV.